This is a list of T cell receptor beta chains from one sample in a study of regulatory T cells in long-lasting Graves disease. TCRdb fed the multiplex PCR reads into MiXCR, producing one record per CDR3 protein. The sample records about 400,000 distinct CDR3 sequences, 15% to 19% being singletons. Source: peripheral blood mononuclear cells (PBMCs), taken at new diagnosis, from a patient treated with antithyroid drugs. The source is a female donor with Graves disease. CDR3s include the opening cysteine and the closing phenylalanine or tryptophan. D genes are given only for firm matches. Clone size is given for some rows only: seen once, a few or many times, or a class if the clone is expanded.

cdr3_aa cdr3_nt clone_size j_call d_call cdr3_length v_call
CASSFGGPVTEAFF TGTGCCAGCAGTTTCGGTGGCCCAGTTACTGAAGCTTTCTTT many TRBJ1-1 . 14 TRBV12-3/TRBV12-4
CASGLVRGLYLSGYTF TGTGCTAGTGGTTTGGTACGGGGTCTGTATCTTAGCGGCTACACCTTC many TRBJ1-2 . 16 TRBV12-5
CASSSTGGKPDIQYF TGCGCCAGCAGCTCAACAGGGGGAAAACCGGACATTCAGTACTTC . TRBJ2-4 TRBD1 15 TRBV5-1
CASSQASGSGYEQYF TGCGCCAGCAGCCAAGCGAGCGGTAGCGGATACGAGCAGTACTTC many TRBJ2-7 . 15 TRBV11-2
CASSLASVEGYTF TGTGCCAGCAGTTTGGCCTCTGTGGAGGGCTACACCTTC many TRBJ1-2 . 13 TRBV28
CASSLLGREQFF TGTGCCAGCAGCTTGCTAGGGAGGGAGCAGTTCTTC . TRBJ2-1 . 12 TRBV5-6
CASSEWAGKNSPLHF TGTGCCAGCAGTGAATGGGCAGGGAAGAATTCACCCCTCCACTTT many TRBJ1-6 . 15 TRBV6-1
CASRKGTSGGELFF TGTGCCAGCAGGAAAGGGACTAGCGGCGGGGAGCTGTTTTTT . TRBJ2-2 TRBD2 14 TRBV12-3/TRBV12-4
CASSPPASMNTEAFF TGTGCCAGCAGCCCACCAGCCTCCATGAACACTGAAGCTTTCTTT many TRBJ1-1 . 15 TRBV5-6
CVSSLSTGSSYNEQFF TGTGTCAGCAGTTTATCGACAGGGAGCTCCTACAATGAGCAGTTCTTC once TRBJ2-1 TRBD1 16 TRBV28
CSAITGRKPQETQYF TGCAGTGCTATAACGGGACGGAAACCCCAAGAGACCCAGTACTTC . TRBJ2-5 . 15 TRBV20-1
CASSSRTDTEAFF TGTGCCAGCAGCTCTCGGACGGACACTGAAGCTTTCTTT many TRBJ1-1 . 13 TRBV7-9
CASGLTSGSSYNEQFF TGTGCTAGTGGTTTGACTAGCGGGAGCTCCTACAATGAGCAGTTCTTC . TRBJ2-1 TRBD2 16 TRBV12-5
CASSQKTGQRSYEQYF TGCGCCAGCAGCCAAAAAACGGGACAGAGATCCTACGAGCAGTACTTC . TRBJ2-7 TRBD1 16 TRBV4-1
CASEGSGANVLTF TGTGCCTCCGAGGGCTCTGGGGCCAACGTCCTGACTTTC many TRBJ2-6 . 13 TRBV2
CASKLTGAETQYF TGTGCCAGCAAGCTGACAGGTGCAGAGACCCAGTACTTC many TRBJ2-5 . 13 TRBV6-1
CASGPSTGRETQYF TGTGCTAGTGGTCCCTCCACAGGGCGAGAGACCCAGTACTTC few TRBJ2-5 . 14 TRBV12-5
CASSAPSLDDTQYF TGTGCCAGCAGCGCACCCTCTCTAGATGATACGCAGTATTTT many TRBJ2-3 . 14 TRBV9
CASSVAGQNTEAFF TGTGCCAGCAGCGTAGCAGGGCAGAACACTGAAGCTTTCTTT many TRBJ1-1 . 14 TRBV9
CATSDPGQGFSETQYF TGTGCCACCAGTGACCCGGGACAGGGATTTTCGGAGACCCAGTACTTC many TRBJ2-5 TRBD1 16 TRBV24-1
CAISEGGANVLTF TGTGCCATCAGTGAAGGTGGGGCCAACGTCCTGACTTTC many TRBJ2-6 . 13 TRBV10-3
CASSPGLAVETQYF TGTGCCAGCAGCCCGGGACTAGCGGTAGAGACCCAGTACTTC many TRBJ2-5 TRBD2 14 TRBV12-3/TRBV12-4
CASVETGKYGYTF TGTGCCAGTGTAGAGACAGGGAAGTATGGCTACACCTTC many TRBJ1-2 TRBD1 13 TRBV6-1
CASAGTGLNSPLHF TGTGCCAGCGCCGGGACAGGTCTTAATTCACCCCTCCACTTT many TRBJ1-6 TRBD1 14 TRBV2
CASSETSGRANEQFF TGTGCCAGCAGTGAAACTAGCGGGAGGGCCAATGAGCAGTTCTTC . TRBJ2-1 TRBD2 15 TRBV9
CASSGGTGGNNQPQHF TGTGCCAGCAGCGGGGGGACAGGGGGTAACAATCAGCCCCAGCATTTT . TRBJ1-5 TRBD1 16 TRBV27
CASSHGLAGTYEQYF TGCGCCAGCAGCCACGGACTAGCGGGGACCTACGAGCAGTACTTC . TRBJ2-7 TRBD2 15 TRBV4-1
CASTHTGASGSAYTGELFF TGTGCCAGTACCCACACGGGGGCTAGCGGGAGTGCGTACACCGGGGAGCTGTTTTTT many TRBJ2-2 TRBD2 19 TRBV19